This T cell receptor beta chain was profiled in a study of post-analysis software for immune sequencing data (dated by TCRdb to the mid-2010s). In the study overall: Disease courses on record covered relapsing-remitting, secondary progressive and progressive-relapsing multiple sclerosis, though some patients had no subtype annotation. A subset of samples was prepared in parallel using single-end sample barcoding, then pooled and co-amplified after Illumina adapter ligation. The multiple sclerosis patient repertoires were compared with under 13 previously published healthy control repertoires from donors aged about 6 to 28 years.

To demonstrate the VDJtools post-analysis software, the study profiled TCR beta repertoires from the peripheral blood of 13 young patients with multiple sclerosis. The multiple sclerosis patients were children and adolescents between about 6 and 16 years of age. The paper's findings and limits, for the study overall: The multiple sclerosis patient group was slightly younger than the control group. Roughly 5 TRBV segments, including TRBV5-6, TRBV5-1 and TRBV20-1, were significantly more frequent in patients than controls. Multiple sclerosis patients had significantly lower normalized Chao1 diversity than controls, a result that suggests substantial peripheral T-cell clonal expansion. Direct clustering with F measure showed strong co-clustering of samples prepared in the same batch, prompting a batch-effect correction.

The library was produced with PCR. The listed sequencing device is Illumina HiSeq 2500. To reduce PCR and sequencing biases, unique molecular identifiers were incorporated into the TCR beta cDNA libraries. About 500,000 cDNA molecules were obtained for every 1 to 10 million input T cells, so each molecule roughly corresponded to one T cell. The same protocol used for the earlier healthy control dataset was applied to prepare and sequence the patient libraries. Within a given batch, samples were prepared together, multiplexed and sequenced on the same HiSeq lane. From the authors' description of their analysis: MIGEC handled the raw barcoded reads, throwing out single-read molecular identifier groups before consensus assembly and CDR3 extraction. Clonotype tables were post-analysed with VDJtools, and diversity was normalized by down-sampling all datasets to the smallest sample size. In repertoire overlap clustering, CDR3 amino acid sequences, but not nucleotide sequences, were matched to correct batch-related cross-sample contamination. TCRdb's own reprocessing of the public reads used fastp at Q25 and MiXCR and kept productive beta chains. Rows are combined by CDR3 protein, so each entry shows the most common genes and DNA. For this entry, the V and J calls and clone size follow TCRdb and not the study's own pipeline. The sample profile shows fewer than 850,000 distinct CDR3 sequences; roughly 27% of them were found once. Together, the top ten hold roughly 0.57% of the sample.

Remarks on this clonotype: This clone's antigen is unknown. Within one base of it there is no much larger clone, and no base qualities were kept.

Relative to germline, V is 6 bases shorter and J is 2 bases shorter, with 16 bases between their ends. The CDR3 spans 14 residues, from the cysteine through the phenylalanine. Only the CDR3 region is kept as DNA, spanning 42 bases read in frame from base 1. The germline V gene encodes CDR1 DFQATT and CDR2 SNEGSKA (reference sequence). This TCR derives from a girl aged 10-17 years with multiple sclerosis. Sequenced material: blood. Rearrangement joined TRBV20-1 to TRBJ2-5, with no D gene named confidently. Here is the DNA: TGCAGTGCCAACGTTTACAGTAATCAAGAGACCCAGTACTTC. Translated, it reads CSANVYSNQETQYF.